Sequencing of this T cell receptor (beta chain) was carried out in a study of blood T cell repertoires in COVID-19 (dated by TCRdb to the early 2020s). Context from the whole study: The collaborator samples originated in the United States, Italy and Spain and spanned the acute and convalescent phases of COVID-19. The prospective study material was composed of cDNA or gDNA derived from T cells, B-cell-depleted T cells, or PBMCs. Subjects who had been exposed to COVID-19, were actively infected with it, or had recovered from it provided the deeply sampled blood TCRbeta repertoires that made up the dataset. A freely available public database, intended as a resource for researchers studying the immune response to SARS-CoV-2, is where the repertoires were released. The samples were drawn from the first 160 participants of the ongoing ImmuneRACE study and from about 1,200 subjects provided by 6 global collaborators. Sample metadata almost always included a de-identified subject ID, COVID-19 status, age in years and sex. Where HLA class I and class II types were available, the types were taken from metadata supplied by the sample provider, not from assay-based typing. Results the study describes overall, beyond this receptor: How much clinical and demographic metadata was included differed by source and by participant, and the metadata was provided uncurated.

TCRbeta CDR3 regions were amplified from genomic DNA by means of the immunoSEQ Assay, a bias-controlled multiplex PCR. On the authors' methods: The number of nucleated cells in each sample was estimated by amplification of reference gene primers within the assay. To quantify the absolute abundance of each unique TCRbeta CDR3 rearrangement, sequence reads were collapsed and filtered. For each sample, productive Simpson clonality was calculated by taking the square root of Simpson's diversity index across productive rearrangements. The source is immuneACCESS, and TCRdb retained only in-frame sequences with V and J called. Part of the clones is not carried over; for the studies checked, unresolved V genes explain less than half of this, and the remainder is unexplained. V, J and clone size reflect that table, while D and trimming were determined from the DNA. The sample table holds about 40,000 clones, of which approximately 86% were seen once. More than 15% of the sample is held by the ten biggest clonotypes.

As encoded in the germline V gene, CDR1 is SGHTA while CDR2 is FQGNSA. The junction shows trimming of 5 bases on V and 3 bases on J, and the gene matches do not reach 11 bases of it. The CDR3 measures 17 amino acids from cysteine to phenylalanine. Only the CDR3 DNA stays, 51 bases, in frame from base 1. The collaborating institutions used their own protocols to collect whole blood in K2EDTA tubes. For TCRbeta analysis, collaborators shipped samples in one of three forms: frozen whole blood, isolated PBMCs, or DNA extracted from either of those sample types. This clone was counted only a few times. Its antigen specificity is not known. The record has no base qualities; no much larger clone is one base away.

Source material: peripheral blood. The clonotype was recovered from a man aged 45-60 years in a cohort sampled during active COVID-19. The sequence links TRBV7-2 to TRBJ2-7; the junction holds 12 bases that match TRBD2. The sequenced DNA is TGTGCCAGCAGCCTCCCCCCGACTAGCGGGGGCGGCTACGAGCAGTACTTC. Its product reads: CASSLPPTSGGGYEQYF.